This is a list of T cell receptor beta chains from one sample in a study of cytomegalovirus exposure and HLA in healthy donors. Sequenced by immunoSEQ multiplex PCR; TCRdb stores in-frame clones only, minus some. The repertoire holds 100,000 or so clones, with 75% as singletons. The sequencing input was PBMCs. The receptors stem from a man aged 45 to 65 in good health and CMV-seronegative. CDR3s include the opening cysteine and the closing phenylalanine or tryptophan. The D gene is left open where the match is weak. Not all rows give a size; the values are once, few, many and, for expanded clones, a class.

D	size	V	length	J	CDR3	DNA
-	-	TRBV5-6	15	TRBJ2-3	CASSFLGKSTDTQYF	TGTGCCAGCAGCTTTCTCGGGAAATCCACAGATACGCAGTATTTT
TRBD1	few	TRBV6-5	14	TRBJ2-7	CASRTGTGTYEQYF	TGTGCCAGCAGGACCGGGACAGGGACCTACGAGCAGTACTTC
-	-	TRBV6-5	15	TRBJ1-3	CASSPTGMGLNTIYF	TGTGCCAGCAGCCCCACAGGGATGGGGCTAAACACCATATATTTT
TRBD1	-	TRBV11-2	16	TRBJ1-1	CASSLRWTGVNTEAFF	TGTGCCAGCAGCTTAAGGTGGACAGGGGTGAACACTGAAGCTTTCTTT
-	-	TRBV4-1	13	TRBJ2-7	CASSQGPPGEQYF	TGCGCCAGCAGCCAAGGGCCACCGGGCGAGCAGTACTTC
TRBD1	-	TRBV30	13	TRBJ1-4	CAWGRDRDEKLFF	TGTGCCTGGGGCCGGGACAGGGATGAAAAACTGTTTTTT
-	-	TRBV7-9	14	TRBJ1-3	CASSLGGTGNTIYF	TGTGCCAGCAGCTTAGGAGGGACAGGAAACACCATATATTTT
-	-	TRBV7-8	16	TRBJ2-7	CASSRGTTDLLYKQYF	TGTGCCAGCAGCCGGGGGACGACGGATCTTCTTTACAAGCAGTACTTC
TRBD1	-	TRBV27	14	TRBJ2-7	CASSPTDRGGEQYF	TGTGCCAGCAGTCCGACGGACAGGGGAGGCGAGCAGTACTTC
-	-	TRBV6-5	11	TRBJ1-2	CASSPGYGYTF	TGTGCCAGCAGCCCAGGCTATGGCTACACCTTC
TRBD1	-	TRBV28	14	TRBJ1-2	CASSLGGTAYGYTF	TGTGCCAGCAGCCTAGGAGGGACAGCCTATGGCTACACCTTC
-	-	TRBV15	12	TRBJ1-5	CATSRANQPQHF	TGTGCCACCAGCAGAGCTAATCAGCCCCAGCATTTT
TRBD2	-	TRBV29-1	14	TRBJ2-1	CSGSGTSGSDEQFF	TGCAGCGGTAGCGGGACTAGCGGGAGCGATGAGCAGTTCTTC
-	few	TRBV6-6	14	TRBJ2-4	CASSYSGTENIQYF	TGTGCCAGCAGTTACTCGGGTACAGAAAACATTCAGTACTTC
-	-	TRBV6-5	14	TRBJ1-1	CASSLSTGYTEAFF	TGTGCCAGCTCGCTTTCAACAGGGTACACTGAAGCTTTCTTT
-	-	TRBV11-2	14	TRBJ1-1	CASSLVGRSTEAFF	TGTGCCAGCAGCTTAGTAGGTAGGAGCACTGAAGCTTTCTTT
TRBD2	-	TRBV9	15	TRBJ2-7	CASSVASGGTNEQYF	TGTGCCAGCAGCGTAGCCTCGGGAGGCACTAACGAGCAGTACTTC
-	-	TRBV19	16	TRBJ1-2	CASSSSRSPANYGYTF	TGTGCCAGTAGTAGTTCCCGAAGTCCAGCTAACTATGGCTACACCTTC
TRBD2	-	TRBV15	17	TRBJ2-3	CATSRFSPGLETDTQYF	TGTGCCACCAGCAGATTTAGTCCGGGACTAGAGACAGATACGCAGTATTTT
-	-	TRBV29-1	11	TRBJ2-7	CSVGQSYEQYF	TGCAGCGTTGGACAGTCCTACGAGCAGTACTTC
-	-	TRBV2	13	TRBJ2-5	CASSGVTGETQYF	TGTGCCAGCAGTGGCGTCACAGGAGAGACCCAGTACTTC
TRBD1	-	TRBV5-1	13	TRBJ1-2	CASSHNPQGSYTF	TGCGCCAGCAGCCACAATCCACAGGGGTCCTACACCTTC
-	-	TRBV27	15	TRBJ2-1	CASWASGATIQSQFF	TGTGCCAGCTGGGCTTCAGGGGCCACAATACAATCGCAGTTCTTC
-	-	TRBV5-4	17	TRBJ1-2	CASSLGLRTGGRYGYTF	TGTGCCAGCAGCTTGGGGTTGAGGACCGGAGGGAGGTATGGCTACACCTTC
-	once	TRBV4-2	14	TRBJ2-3	CASSGSGVEDTQYF	TGTGCCAGCAGCGGGTCGGGGGTGGAAGATACGCAGTATTTT
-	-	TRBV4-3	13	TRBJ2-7	CASSQDGQREQYF	TGCGCCAGCAGCCAAGATGGTCAGCGCGAGCAGTACTTC
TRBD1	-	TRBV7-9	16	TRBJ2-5	CASSSTRTGGGETQYF	TGTGCCAGCAGTTCAACTCGGACAGGGGGCGGGGAGACCCAGTACTTC
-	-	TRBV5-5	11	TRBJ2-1	CASSFLNEQFF	TGTGCCAGCAGCTTTCTTAATGAGCAGTTCTTC
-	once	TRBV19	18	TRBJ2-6	CASSIRGQPASGANVLTF	TGTGCCAGTAGTATTCGAGGACAGCCAGCCTCTGGGGCCAACGTCCTGACTTTC
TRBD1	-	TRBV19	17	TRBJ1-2	CASSIQTGGRTNYGYTF	TGTGCCAGTAGTATCCAGACAGGGGGCCGAACTAACTATGGCTACACCTTC
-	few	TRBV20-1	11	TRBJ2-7	CSASRGYEQYF	TGCAGCGCCTCGAGAGGTTACGAGCAGTACTTC
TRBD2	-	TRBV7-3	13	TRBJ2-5	CASSLSSGATQYF	TGTGCCAGCAGCTTGTCTAGCGGGGCGACCCAGTACTTC
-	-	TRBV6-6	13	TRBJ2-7	CASSYPDSHEQYF	TGTGCCAGCAGTTACCCAGACAGTCACGAGCAGTACTTC
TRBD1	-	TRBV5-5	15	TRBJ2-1	CASSLGDSLYNEQFF	TGTGCCAGCAGCTTGGGGGACAGCCTTTACAATGAGCAGTTCTTC
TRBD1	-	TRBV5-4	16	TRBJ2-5	CASSLRGTGGRETQYF	TGTGCCAGCAGCTTGAGGGGGACAGGGGGAAGGGAGACCCAGTACTTC
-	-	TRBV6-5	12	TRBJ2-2	CASSLQDSELFF	TGTGCCAGCAGCCTACAGGATTCAGAGCTGTTTTTT
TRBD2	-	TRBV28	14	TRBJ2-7	CASSSGLAGYEQYF	TGTGCCAGCAGTTCGGGACTAGCTGGCTACGAGCAGTACTTC
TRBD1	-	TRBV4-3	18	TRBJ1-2	CASSQDKVAGRGNYGYTF	TGCGCCAGCAGCCAAGATAAGGTGGCGGGCAGGGGGAACTATGGCTACACCTTC
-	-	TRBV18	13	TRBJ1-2	CASSPGTSYGYTF	TGTGCCAGCTCACCGGGGACTTCCTATGGCTACACCTTC
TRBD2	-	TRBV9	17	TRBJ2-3	CASSAGLAGGSTDTQYF	TGTGCCAGCAGCGCCGGACTAGCGGGAGGGAGCACAGATACGCAGTATTTT
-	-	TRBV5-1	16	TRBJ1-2	CASSLGWGGRDYGYTF	TGCGCCAGCAGCTTGGGGTGGGGGGGCCGGGACTATGGCTACACCTTC
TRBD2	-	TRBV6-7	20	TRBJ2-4	CASTLLPGLAILLAKNIQYF	TGTGCCAGCACCCTACTTCCGGGACTAGCGATCCTCTTAGCCAAAAACATTCAGTACTTC
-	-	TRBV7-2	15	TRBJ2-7	CASSRVPSEKGEQYF	TGTGCCAGCAGCCGGGTGCCTAGCGAGAAGGGCGAGCAGTACTTC
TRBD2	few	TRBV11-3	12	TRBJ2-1	CASSLDLGRKFF	TGTGCCAGCAGCTTAGATCTCGGGAGGAAGTTCTTC
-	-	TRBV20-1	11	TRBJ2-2	CSASRGGELFF	TGCAGTGCCTCCCGGGGCGGGGAGCTGTTTTTT
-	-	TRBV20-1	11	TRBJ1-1	CSAPVTDEAFF	TGCAGTGCCCCCGTGACAGATGAAGCTTTCTTT
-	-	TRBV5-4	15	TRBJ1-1	CASSLAVGSDTEAFF	TGTGCCAGCAGCTTGGCCGTGGGGAGCGACACTGAAGCTTTCTTT
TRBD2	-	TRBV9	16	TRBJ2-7	CASSVDTGGPSSEQYF	TGTGCCAGCAGCGTAGATACGGGGGGGCCATCGAGCGAGCAGTACTTC
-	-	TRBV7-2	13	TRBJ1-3	CASSPSSGNTIYF	TGTGCCAGCAGCCCATCCTCTGGAAACACCATATATTTT
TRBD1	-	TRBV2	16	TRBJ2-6	CASLRDRNSGANVLTF	TGTGCCAGCCTAAGGGACAGGAACTCTGGGGCCAACGTCCTGACTTTC
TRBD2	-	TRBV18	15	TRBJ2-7	CASSPRGGISYEQYF	TGTGCCAGCTCACCGCGGGGGGGAATCTCCTACGAGCAGTACTTC
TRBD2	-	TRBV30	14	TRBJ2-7	CAWSRTSGTYEQYF	TGTGCCTGGAGTAGGACTAGCGGAACCTACGAGCAGTACTTC
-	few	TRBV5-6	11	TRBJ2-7	CASSLEGEQYF	TGTGCCAGCAGCTTGGAGGGGGAGCAGTACTTC